This T cell receptor beta chain appears in the sequencing data of a study of STAT5B mutations in CD4+ large granular lymphocyte leukemia (dated by TCRdb to 2021 to 2024). The study in broad terms: Among the healthy controls, the CDR3 'QG' motif was associated with a particular HLA allele. The study compared the TCRbeta repertoires of patients with CD4+ T-cell large granular lymphocyte leukemia against those of healthy blood donors. Flow cytometry on FACSCanto II or FACSVerse confirmed that purified fractions exceeded 95% purity among lymphocytes. What the work shows at the level of the full study, not this receptor alone: TRBV06-family usage was enriched among the top patient clones (8/27) compared with healthy controls (2/35). The data were not HLA-matched, and the higher clonality in CD4+ T-LGLL than in CD8+ T-LGLL could be due to the relatively small sample size. Greater clonality appeared to be present in CD4-sorted patient repertoires than in healthy CD4+ repertoires, and the difference was retained after the putative leukemic clones were removed. The main leukemic clonotypes were found to be private to each patient, although over 20% of the main leukemic clonotypes were detected at low frequency in the non-leukemic repertoires of other patients.

Of note for this clone: Its recognized antigen is unknown. No per-base quality is available; no much larger clone lies one base away.

V loses 4 bases of germline sequence and J loses 5 bases, and the interval between the two ends is 23 bases. The germline V gene specifies MNHNS as CDR1 and SASEGT as CDR2. The CDR3 runs 17 residues from the cysteine to the phenylalanine. Just the 51-base CDR3 DNA is kept, in frame starting at base 1. TCRbeta rearrangements were sequenced from genomic DNA using the immunoSEQ assay at survey resolution. Concerning the study's data processing: A lowest detectable productive clonotype frequency of 2.59 x 10-5 was observed in the TCR sequencing data. Only productive TCRbeta rearrangements, defined as complete and in-frame sequences, were included in the analyses. Simpson clonality, calculated in the immunoSEQ Analyzer version 3.0, was used as the measure of sample clonality. Based on frequency, clones were grouped as very rare, small, medium, large (1-20%) or hyperexpanded (>20%). Generation probabilities were estimated with OLGA 1.2.3, V-gene circos plots were made with VDJtools, specificities were searched in VDJdb, and CDR3 motifs were identified with GLIPH. Drawn from immuneACCESS, this table holds only the in-frame rearrangements with V and J called that TCRdb kept. Clones are partly lost; checked studies trace under half to an unresolved V gene and leave the rest unexplained. V and J calls and clone size are copied from that table; D and trimming were computed from the DNA. This sample has about 40,000 clones in its table, and about 81% of those were observed once. The ten largest clones represent 0.3% to 0.35% of the sample.

Buffy coats from some 35 blood donors, supplied by the Finnish Red Cross blood service, were used as healthy controls. All TCR-sequenced material derived from peripheral blood: patient blood samples and healthy donor buffy coats. Peripheral blood mononuclear cells were isolated by Ficoll-Hypaque gradient centrifugation. CD4+ cells were purified magnetically from the buffy coats of healthy controls. Genomic DNA was extracted using the Gentra Puregene Cell and Tissue kit, and a Qubit 2.0 fluorometer was used to quantify it. The receptor was derived from a human donor in good health. Sequenced: CD4+ T cells from blood buffy coats. The V and J genes are TRBV6-1 and TRBJ2-5; possibly the D gene is TRBD2, per 5 matching bases. The CDR3 in this case is CASSGSRQDPTRETQYF. DNA sequence: TGTGCCAGCAGTGGATCCCGTCAGGACCCCACTAGGGAGACCCAGTACTTC.